This TCR beta chain came from a study of identical twins. The germline CDR1 and CDR2 sequences are MGHDK and SYGVNS. This CDR3 spans 10 amino acids. Trimming removed 7 bases at V and 7 bases at J, with 4 bases between. TCRdb analysed the 5' RACE reads with MiXCR anew, one entry per CDR3 protein. The sample carries around 550,000 distinct CDR3 sequences, 13% to 15% recorded once. These data also formed part of another study, on yellow fever vaccine responses in identical twins.

The source material was CD4+ T cells sorted from blood. The sequence was obtained from a young woman in good health. The gene calls are TRBV25-1 and TRBJ2-2, with D unclear. CDR3 amino acids: CASIDGELFF. CDR3 DNA: TGTGCCAGCATAGACGGGGAGCTGTTTTTT.